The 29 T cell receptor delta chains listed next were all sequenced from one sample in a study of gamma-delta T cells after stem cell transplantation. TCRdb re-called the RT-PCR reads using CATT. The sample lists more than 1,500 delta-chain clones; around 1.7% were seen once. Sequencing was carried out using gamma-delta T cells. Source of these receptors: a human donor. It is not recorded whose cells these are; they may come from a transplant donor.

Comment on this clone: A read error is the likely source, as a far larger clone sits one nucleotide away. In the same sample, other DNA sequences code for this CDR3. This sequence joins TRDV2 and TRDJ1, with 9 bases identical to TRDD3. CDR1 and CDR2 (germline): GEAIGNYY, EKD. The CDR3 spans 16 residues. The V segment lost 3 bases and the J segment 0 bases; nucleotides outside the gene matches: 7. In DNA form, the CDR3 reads TGTGCCTGTGACCCGTTAACTGGGGGACACACCGATAAACTCATCTTT. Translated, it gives CACDPLTGGHTDKLIF.

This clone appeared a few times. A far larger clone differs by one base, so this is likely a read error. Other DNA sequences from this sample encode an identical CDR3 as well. CDR3 in amino acids: CALGERSSTGGLVADKLIF. The CDR3 DNA reads TGTGCTCTTGGGGAACGGTCGAGCACTGGGGGATTGGTAGCCGATAAACTCATCTTT. The chain employs TRDV1 and TRDJ1; 10 bases map to TRDD3. Losses at the gene ends were 1 base for V and 3 bases for J; bases not matched to a gene: 14. The CDR3 spans 19 residues. Germline CDR1 is TSWWSYY and CDR2 is QGS.

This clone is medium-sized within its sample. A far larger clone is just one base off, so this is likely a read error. The CDR3 spells CASTPSEVLGDLRVGTDKPIF. The CDR3 region has the DNA TGTGCCTCCACCCCCTCCGAGGTACTGGGGGATCTTCGGGTGGGCACCGATAAACCCATCTTT. This chain uses TRDV3 with TRDJ1, with 10 bases identical to TRDD3. This CDR3 contains 21 residues. CDR1 TVYSNPD and CDR2 GDNSRS come from the germline V gene (reference sequence).

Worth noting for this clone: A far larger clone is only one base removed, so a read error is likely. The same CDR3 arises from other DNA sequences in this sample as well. CDR3 nucleotides: TGTGCCTGTGACACGGTAGCTGGGGGACCCTATACCGATAAACTCATCTTT. Its translation is CACDTVAGGPYTDKLIF. The chain has TRDV2 and TRDJ1, with 8 positions matching TRDD3. The CDR3 is made up of 17 amino acids. J was trimmed by 2 bases and V by 1 base; bases with no gene match: 11. Germline CDR1 and CDR2: GEAIGNYY and EKD.

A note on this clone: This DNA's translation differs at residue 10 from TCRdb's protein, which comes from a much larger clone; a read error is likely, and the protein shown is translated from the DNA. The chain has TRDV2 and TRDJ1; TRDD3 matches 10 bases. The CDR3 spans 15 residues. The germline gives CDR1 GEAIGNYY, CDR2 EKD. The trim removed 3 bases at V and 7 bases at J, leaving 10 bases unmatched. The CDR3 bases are TGTGCCTGTGACCCCTTACTGGGGGATGCCGGTAAACTCATCTTT. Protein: CACDPLLGDAGKLIF.

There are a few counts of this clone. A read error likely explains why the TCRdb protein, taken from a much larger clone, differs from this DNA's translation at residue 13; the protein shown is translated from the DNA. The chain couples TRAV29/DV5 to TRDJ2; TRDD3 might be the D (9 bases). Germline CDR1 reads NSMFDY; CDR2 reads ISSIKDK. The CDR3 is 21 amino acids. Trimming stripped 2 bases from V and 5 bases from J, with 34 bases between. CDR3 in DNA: TGTGCAGCAAGGGCTTCCTACTCACCCATCTGGGGGATGCGCAGAACAGCACAACTCTTCTTT. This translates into CAARASYSPIWGMRRTAQLFF.

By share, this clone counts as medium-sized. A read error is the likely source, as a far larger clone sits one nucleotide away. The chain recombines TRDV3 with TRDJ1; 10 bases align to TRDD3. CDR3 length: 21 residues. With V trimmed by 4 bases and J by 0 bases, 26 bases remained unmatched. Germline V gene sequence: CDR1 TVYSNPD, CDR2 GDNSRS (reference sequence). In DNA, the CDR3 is TGTGCCTCCACCCCCTCCGAGGTACTGGGGGATCTTCGGGTGGACACCGATAAACTCATCTTT. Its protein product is CASTPSEVLGDLRVDTDKLIF.

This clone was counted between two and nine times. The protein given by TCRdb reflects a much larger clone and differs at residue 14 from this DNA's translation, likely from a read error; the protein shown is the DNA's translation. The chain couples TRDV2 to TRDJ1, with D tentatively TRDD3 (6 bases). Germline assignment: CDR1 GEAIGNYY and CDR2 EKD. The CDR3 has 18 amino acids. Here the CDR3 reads CACDTVLGTPLYTEKLIF. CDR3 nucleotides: TGTGCCTGTGACACCGTTCTGGGGACGCCCTTGTACACCGAAAAACTCATCTTT.

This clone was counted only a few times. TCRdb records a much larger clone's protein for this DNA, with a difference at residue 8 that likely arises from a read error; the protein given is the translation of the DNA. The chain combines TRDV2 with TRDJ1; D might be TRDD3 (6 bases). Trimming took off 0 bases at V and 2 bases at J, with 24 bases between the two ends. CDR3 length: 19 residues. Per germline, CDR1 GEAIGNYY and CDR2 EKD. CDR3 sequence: CACDTMGATGGTITDKLIF. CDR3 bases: TGTGCCTGTGACACCATGGGAGCAACGGGGGGAACCATTACCGATAAACTCATCTTT.

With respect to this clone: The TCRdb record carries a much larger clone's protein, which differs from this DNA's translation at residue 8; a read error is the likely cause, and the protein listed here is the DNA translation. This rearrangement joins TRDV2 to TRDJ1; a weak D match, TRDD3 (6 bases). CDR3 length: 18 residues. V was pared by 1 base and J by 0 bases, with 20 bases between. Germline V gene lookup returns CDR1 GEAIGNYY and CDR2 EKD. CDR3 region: CACDTLRRGTADTDKLIF. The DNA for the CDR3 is TGTGCCTGTGACACTTTACGGCGGGGGACCGCCGACACCGATAAACTCATCTTT.

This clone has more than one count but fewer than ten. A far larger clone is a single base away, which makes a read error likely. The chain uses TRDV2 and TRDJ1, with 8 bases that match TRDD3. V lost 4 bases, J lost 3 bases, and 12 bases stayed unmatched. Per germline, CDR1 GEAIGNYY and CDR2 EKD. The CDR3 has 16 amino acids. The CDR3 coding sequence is TGTGCCTGTGATCTCCTGGGGGACGAGTACGCCGATAAACTCATCTTT. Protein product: CACDLLGDEYADKLIF.

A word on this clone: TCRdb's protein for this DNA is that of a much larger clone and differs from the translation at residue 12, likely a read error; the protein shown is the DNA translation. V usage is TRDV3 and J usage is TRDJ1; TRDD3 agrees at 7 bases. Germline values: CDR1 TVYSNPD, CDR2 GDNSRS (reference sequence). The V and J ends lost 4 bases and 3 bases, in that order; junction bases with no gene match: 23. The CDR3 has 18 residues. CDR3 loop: CASTPSEVLGNEADKLIF. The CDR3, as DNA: TGTGCCTCCACCCCCTCCGAGGTACTGGGGAACGAGGCCGATAAACTCATCTTT.

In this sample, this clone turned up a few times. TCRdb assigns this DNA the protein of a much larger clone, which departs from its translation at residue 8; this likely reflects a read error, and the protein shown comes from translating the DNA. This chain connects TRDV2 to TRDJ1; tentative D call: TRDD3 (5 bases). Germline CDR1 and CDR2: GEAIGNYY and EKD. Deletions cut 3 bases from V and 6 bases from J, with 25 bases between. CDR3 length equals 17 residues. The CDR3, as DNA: TGTGCCTGTGACGCCGCCGGCCTGGTGGGGACAAGGAATAAACTCATCTTT. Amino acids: CACDAAGLVGTRNKLIF.

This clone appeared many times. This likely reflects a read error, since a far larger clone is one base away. CDR3 bases: TGTGCCTGTGACACAGTACTGGGGGATACTATCCCCAGCCCCTGGGACACCCGACAGATGTTTTTC. Its translation: CACDTVLGDTIPSPWDTRQMFF. V usage is TRDV2 and J usage is TRDJ3, with 12 bases lining up with TRDD3. The CDR3 covers 22 residues. Germline V CDR1 and CDR2: GEAIGNYY, EKD. Germline trimming cut 1 base from V and 2 bases from J; bases unmatched to any gene: 14.

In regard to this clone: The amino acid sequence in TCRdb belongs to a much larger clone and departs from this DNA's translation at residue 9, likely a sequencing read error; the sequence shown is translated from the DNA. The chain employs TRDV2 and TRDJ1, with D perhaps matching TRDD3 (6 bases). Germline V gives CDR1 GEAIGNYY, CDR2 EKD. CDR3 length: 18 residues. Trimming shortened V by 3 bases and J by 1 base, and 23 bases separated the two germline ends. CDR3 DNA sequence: TGTGCCTGTGACCCCGTTGGGGATTGTAAGCACTCCACCGATAAACTCATCTTT. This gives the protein CACDPVGDCKHSTDKLIF.

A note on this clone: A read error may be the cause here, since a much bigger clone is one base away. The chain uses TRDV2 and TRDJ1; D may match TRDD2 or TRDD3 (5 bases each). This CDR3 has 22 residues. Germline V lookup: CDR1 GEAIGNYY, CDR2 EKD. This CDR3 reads CACGTMPTFRGESRGYTDKLIF. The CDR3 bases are TGTGCCTGTGGCACCATGCCTACATTTCGTGGGGAAAGTCGGGGGTACACCGATAAACTCATCTTT.

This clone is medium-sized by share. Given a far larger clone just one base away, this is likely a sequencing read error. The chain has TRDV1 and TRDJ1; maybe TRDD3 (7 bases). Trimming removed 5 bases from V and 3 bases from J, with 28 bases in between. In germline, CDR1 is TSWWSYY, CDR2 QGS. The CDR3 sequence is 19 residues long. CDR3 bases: TGTGCTCTTGGGACCCCCTTCCCAATACTGGGGAACGGGGCCGATAAACTCATCTTT. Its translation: CALGTPFPILGNGADKLIF.

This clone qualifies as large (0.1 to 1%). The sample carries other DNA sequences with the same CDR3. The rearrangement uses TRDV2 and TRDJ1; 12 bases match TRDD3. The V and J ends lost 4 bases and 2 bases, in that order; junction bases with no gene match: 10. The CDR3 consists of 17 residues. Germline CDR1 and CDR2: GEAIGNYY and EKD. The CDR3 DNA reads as TGTGCCTGTGATCCACTGCTGGGGGATACGCGAACCGATAAACTCATCTTT. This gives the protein CACDPLLGDTRTDKLIF.

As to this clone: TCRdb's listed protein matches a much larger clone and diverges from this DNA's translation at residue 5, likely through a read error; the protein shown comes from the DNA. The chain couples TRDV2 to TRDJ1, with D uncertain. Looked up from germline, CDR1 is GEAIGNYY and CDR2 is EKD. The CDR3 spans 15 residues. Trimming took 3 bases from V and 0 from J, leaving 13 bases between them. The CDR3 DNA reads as TGTGCCTGTGACTCCGTATCTCAAAACACCGATAAACTCATCTTT. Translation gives CACDSVSQNTDKLIF.

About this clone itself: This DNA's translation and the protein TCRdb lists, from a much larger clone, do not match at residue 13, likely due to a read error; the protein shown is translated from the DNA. In DNA, the CDR3 is TGTGCCTGTGACCCAACAAGGGGGGGAACCCTCTCCCGGGACACCCGACAGATGTTTTTC. This encodes CACDPTRGGTLSRDTRQMFF. The genes are TRDV2 and TRDJ3, with D perhaps matching TRDD3 (6 bases). The CDR3 sequence is 20 residues long. The V gene's germline CDR1 is GEAIGNYY and CDR2 EKD.

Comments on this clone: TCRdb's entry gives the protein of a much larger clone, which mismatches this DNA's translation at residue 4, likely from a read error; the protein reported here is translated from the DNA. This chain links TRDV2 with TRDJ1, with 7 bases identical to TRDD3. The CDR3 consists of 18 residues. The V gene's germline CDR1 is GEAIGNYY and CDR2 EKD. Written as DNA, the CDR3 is TGTGCCTGTCACACTTTACGGTGGGGGACCGCCGACACCGATAAACTCATCTTT. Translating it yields CACHTLRWGTADTDKLIF.

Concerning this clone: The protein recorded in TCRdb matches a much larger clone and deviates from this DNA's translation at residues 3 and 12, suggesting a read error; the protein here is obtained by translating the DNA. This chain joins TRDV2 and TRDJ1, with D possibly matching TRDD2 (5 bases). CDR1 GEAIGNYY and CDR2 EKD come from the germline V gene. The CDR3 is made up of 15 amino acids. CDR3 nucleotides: TGTGCCCTTGGAAACTTCCCCCTCAACACCGATAGACTCATCTTT. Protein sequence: CALGNFPLNTDRLIF.

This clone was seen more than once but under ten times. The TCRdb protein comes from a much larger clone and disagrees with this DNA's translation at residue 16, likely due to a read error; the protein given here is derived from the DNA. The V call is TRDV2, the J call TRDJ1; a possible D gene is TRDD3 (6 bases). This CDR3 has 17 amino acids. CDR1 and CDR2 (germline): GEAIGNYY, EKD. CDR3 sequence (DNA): TGTGCCTGTGACACCGTTGTCGGGGGAGAGTACACCGATAAACTCACCTTT. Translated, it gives CACDTVVGGEYTDKLTF.

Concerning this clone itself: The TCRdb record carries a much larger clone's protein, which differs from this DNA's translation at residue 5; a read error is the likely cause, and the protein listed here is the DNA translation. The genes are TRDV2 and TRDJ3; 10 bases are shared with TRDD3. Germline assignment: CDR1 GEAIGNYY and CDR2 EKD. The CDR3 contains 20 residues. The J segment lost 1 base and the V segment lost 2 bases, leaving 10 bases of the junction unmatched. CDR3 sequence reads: CACDIGTGGFPSWDTRQMFF. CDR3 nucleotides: TGTGCCTGTGACATCGGGACTGGGGGATTCCCTTCCTGGGACACCCGACAGATGTTTTTC.

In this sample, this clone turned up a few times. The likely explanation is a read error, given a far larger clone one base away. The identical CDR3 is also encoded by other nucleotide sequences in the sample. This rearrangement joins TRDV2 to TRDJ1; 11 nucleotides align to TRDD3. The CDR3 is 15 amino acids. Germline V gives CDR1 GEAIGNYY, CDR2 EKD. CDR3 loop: CACDTVGDTNDKLIF. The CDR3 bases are TGTGCCTGCGACACCGTGGGGGATACGAACGATAAACTCATCTTT.

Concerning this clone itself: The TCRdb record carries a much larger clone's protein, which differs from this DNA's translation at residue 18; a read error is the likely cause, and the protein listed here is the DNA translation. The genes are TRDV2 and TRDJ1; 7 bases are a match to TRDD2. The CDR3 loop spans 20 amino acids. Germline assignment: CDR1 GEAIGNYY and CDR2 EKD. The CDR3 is CACDTGNFLRGVSYTDKFIF. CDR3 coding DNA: TGTGCCTGTGACACGGGAAATTTCCTACGGGGGGTTTCTTACACCGATAAATTCATCTTT.

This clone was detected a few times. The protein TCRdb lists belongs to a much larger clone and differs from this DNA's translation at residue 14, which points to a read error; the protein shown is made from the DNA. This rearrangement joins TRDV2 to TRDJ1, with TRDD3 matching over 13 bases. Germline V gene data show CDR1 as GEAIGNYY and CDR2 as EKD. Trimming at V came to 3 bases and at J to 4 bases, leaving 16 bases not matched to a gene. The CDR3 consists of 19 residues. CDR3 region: CACDFLTGGYAGYIDKLIF. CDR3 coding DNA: TGTGCCTGTGACTTCTTGACTGGGGGATACGCGGGCTACATCGATAAACTCATCTTT.

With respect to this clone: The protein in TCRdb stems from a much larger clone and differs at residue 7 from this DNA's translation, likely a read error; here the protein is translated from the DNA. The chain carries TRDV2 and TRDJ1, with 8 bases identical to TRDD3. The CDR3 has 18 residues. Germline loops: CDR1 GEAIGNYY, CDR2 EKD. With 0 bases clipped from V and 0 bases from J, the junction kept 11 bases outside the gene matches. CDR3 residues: CACDTVPGGLRYTDKLIF. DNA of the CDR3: TGTGCCTGTGACACCGTGCCTGGGGGACTACGGTACACCGATAAACTCATCTTT.

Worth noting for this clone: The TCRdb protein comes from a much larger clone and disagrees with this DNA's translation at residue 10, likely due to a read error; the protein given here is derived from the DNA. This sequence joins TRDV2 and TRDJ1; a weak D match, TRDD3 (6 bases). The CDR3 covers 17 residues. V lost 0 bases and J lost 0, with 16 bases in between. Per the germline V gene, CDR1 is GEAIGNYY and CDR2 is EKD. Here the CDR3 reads CACDTVVGGGYTDKLIF. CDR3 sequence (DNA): TGTGCCTGTGACACCGTTGTCGGGGGAGGGTACACCGATAAACTCATCTTT.